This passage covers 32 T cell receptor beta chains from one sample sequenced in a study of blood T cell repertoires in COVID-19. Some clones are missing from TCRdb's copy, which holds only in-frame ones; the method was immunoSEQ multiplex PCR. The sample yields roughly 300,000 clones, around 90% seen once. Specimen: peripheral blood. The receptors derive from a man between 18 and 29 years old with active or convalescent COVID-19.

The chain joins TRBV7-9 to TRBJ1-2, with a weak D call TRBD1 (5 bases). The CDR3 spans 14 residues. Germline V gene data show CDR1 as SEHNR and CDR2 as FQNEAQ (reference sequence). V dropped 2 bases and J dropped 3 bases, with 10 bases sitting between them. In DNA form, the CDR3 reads TGTGCCAGCAGCTTACCGACAGACTACTATGGCTACACCTTC. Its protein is CASSLPTDYYGYTF.

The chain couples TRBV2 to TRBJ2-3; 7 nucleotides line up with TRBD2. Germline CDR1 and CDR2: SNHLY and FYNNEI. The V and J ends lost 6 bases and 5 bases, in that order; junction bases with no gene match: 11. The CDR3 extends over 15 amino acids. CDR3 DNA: TGTGCCAGCAGAGATTCTAGCGGTGTAGGAGATACGCAGTATTTT. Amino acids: CASRDSSGVGDTQYF.

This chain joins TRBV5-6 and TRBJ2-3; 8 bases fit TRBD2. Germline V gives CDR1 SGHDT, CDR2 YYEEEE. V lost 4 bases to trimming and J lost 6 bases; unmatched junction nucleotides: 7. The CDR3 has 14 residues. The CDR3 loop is CASSRGLGGDTQYF. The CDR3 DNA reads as TGTGCCAGCAGCCGGGGACTAGGCGGCGATACGCAGTATTTT.

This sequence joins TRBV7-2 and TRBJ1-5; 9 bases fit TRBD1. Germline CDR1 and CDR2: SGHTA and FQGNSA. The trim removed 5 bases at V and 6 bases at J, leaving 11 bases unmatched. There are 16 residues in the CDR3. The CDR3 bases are TGTGCCAGCAGCCAGCCGACAGGGGGAAGCGGTCAGCCCCAGCATTTT. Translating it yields CASSQPTGGSGQPQHF. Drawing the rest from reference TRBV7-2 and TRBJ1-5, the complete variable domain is GAGVSQSPSNKVTEKGKDVELRCDPISGHTALYWYRQSLGQGLEFLIYFQGNSAPDKSGLPSDRFSAERTGGSVSTLTIQRTQQEDSAVYLCASSQPTGGSGQPQHFGDGTRLSIL.

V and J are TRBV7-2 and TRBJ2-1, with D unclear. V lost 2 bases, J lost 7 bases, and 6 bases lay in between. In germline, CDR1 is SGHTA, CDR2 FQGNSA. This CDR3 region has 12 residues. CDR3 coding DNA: TGTGCCAGCAGCTTAAGCAGGAATGAGCAGTTCTTC. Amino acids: CASSLSRNEQFF.

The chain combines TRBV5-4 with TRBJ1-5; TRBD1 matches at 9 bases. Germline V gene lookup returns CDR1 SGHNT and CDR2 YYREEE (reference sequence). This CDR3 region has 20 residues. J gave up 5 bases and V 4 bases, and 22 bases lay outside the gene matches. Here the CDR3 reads CASSDQDRGIFVRDDQPQHF. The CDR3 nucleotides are TGTGCCAGCAGCGACCAGGACAGGGGTATATTCGTTCGCGATGATCAGCCCCAGCATTTT.

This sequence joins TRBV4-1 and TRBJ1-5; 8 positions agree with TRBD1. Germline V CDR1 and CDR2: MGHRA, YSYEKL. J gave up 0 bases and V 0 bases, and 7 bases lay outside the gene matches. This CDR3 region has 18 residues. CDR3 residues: CASSQDGAGGNSNQPQHF. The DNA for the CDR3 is TGCGCCAGCAGCCAAGATGGGGCAGGGGGCAATAGCAATCAGCCCCAGCATTTT.

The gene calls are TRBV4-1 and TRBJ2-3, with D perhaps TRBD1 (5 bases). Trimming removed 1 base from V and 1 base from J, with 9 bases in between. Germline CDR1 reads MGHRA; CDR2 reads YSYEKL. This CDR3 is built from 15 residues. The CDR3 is CASSQVQGRTDTQYF. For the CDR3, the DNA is TGCGCCAGCAGCCAAGTTCAGGGTCGCACAGATACGCAGTATTTT.

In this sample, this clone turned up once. The CDR3 DNA reads as TGTGCCAGCAGCTACAGGGGGAGTGGGCAGCCCCAGCATTTT. It codes for CASSYRGSGQPQHF. V is TRBV3-1 (or the pseudogene TRBV3-2) and J is TRBJ1-5; TRBD1 matches at 8 bases. With V trimmed by 5 bases and J by 7 bases, 7 bases remained unmatched. The CDR3 consists of 14 residues. Germline V gene lookup returns CDR1 LGHDT and CDR2 YNNKEL (reference sequence).

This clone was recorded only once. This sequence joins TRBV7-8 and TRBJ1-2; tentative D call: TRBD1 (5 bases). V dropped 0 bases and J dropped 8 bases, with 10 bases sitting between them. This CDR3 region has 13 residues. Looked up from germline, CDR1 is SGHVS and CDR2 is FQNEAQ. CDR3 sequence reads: CASSLARDDGYTF. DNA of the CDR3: TGTGCCAGCAGCTTAGCCAGGGATGACGGCTACACCTTC.

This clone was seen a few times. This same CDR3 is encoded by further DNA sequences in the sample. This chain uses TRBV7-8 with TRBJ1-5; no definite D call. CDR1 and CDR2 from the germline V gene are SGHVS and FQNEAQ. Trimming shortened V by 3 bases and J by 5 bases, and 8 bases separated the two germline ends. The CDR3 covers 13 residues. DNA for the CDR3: TGTGCCAGCAGCTTGGGTCGGGATCAGCCCCAGCATTTT. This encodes CASSLGRDQPQHF. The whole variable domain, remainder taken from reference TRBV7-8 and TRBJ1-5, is GAGVSQSPRYKVAKRGQDVALRCDPISGHVSLFWYQQALGQGPEFLTYFQNEAQLDKSGLPSDRFFAERPEGSVSTLKIQRTQQEDSAVYLCASSLGRDQPQHFGDGTRLSIL.

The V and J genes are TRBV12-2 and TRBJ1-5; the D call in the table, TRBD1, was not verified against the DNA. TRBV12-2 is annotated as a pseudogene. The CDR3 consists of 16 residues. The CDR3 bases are TGTGCAAGTCGCTTATCCACGGACAGGGGTCGTCAGCCCCAGCATTTT. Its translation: CASRLSTDRGRQPQHF.

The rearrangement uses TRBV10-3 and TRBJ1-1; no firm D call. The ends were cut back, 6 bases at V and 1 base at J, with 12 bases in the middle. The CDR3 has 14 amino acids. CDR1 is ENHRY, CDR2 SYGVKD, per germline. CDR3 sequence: CAISIDITNTEAFF. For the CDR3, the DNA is TGTGCCATCAGCATAGACATAACGAACACTGAAGCTTTCTTT.

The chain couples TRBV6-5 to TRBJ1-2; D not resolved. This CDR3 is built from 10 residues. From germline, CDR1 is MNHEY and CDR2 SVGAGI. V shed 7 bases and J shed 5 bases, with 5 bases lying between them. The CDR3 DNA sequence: TGTGCCAGCATGTTATATGGCTACACCTTC. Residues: CASMLYGYTF.

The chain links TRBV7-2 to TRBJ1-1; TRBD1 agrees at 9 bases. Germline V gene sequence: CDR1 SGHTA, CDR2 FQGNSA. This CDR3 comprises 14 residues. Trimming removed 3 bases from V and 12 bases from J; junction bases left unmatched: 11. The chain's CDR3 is CASSLGTGTRETFF. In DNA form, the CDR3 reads TGTGCCAGCAGCTTGGGGACAGGGACCCGCGAAACTTTCTTT. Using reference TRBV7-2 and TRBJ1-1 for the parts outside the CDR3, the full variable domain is GAGVSQSPSNKVTEKGKDVELRCDPISGHTALYWYRQSLGQGLEFLIYFQGNSAPDKSGLPSDRFSAERTGGSVSTLTIQRTQQEDSAVYLCASSLGTGTRETFFGQGTRLTVV.

The CDR3 coding sequence is TGCAGTGCTAGTTTCCCAGCGGGGGTATCAGAGACCCAGTACTTC. Protein product: CSASFPAGVSETQYF. V usage is TRBV20-1 and J usage is TRBJ2-5; 8 bases match TRBD2. CDR3 length: 15 amino acids. CDR1 and CDR2 from the germline V gene are DFQATT and SNEGSKA (reference sequence). Germline trimming cut 3 bases from V and 4 bases from J; bases unmatched to any gene: 10.

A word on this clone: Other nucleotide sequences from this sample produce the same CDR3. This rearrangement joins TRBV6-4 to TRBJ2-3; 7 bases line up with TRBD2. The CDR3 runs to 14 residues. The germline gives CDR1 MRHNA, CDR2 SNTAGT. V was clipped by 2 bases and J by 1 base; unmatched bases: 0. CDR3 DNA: TGTGCCAGCAGTGACGGGGGGGGCACAGATACGCAGTATTTT. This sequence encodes CASSDGGGTDTQYF.

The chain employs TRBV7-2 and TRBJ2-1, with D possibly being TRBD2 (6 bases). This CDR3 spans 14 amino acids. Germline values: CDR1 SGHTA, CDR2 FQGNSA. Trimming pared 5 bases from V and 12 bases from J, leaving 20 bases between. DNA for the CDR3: TGTGCCAGCAGCGAAGGGACTGGGGAGTTTGGGCAGTTCTTC. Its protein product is CASSEGTGEFGQFF.

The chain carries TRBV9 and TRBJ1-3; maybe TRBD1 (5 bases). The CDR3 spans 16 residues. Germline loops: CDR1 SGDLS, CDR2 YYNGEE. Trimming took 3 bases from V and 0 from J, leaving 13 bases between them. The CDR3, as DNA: TGTGCCAGCAGCGAACCCAGGGATATCTCTGGAAACACCATATATTTT. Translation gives CASSEPRDISGNTIYF. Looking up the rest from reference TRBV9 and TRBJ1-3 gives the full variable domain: DSGVTQTPKHLITATGQRVTLRCSPRSGDLSVYWYQQSLDQGLQFLIQYYNGEERAKGNILERFSAQQFPDLHSELNLSSLELGDSALYFCASSEPRDISGNTIYFGEGSWLTVV.

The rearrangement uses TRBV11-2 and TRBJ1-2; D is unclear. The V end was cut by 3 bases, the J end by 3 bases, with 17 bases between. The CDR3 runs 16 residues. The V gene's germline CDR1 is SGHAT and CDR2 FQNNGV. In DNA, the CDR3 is TGTGCCAGCAGCTTTTTGAACGGCGGCTTGGACTATGGCTACACCTTC. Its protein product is CASSFLNGGLDYGYTF.

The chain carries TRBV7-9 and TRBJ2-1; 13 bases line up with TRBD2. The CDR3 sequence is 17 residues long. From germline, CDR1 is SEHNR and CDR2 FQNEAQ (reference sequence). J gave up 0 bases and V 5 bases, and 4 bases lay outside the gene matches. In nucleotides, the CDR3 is TGTGCCAGCAGCGCGACTAGCGGGGGGCCCTCCTACAATGAGCAGTTCTTC. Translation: CASSATSGGPSYNEQFF.

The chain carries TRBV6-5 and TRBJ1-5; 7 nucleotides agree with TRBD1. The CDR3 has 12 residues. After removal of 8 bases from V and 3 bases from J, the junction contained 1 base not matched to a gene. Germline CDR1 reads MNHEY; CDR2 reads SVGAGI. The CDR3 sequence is CASGQANQPQHF. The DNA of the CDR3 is TGTGCCAGCGGACAGGCCAATCAGCCCCAGCATTTT.

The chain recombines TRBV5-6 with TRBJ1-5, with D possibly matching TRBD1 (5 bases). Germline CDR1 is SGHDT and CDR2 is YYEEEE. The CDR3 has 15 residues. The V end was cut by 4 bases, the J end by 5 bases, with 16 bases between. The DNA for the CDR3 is TGTGCCAGCAGCCCCCGGGGGGGGAAGGATCAGCCCCAGCATTTT. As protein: CASSPRGGKDQPQHF.

CDR3 in DNA: TGTGCCAGCAGCCAACAGGGGACCGAGCAGTACTTC. This translates into CASSQQGTEQYF. The chain recombines TRBV3-1 (or the pseudogene TRBV3-2) with TRBJ2-7, with a weak D call TRBD1 (6 bases). Germline CDR1 is LGHDT and CDR2 is YNNKEL (reference sequence). V lost 2 bases, J lost 6 bases, and 8 bases lay in between. The CDR3 has 12 residues.

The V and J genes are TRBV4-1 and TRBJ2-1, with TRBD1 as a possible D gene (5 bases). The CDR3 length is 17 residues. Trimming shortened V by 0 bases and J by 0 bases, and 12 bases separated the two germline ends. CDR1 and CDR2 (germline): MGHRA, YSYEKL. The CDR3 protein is CASSQERGRSSYNEQFF. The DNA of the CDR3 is TGCGCCAGCAGCCAAGAAAGGGGCAGAAGCTCCTACAATGAGCAGTTCTTC.

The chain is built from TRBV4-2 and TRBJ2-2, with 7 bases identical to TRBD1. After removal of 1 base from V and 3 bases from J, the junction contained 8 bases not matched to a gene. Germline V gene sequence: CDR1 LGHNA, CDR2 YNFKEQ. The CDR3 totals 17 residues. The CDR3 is CASSQVGGLGDTGELFF. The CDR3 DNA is TGTGCCAGCAGCCAAGTAGGGGGCCTCGGTGACACCGGGGAGCTGTTTTTT.

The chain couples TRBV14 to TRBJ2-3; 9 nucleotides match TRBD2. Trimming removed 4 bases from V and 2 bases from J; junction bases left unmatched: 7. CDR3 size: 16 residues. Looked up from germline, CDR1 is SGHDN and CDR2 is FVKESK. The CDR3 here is CASSPISGGHTDTQYF. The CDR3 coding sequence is TGTGCCAGCAGCCCTATTAGCGGGGGACACACAGATACGCAGTATTTT.

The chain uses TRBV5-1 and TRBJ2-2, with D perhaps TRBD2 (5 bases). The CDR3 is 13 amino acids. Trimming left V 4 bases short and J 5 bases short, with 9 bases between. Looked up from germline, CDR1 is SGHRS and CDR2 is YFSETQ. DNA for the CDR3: TGCGCCAGCAGCGATTCGGGGACCGGGGAGCTGTTTTTT. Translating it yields CASSDSGTGELFF.

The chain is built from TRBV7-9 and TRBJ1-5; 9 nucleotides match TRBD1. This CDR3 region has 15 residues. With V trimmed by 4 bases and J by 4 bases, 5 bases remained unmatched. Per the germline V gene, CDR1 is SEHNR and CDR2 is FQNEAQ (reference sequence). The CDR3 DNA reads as TGTGCCAGCAGCTCCATCGGGACAGGGAATCAGCCCCAGCATTTT. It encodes CASSSIGTGNQPQHF.

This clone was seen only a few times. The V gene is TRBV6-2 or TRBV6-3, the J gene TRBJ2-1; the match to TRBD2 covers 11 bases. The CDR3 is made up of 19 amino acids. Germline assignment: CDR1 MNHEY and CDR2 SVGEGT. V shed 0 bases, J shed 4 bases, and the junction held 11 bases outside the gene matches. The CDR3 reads CASSYSVFSGGAEYNEQFF. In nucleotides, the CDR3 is TGTGCCAGCAGTTACTCAGTCTTTAGCGGGGGGGCAGAGTACAATGAGCAGTTCTTC.

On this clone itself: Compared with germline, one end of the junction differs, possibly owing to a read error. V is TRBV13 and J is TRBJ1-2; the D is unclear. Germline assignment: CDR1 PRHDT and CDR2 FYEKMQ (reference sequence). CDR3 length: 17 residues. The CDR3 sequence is CASSLGFGEGRLYGYTF. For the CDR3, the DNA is TGTGCCAGCAGCCTAGGGTTCGGGGAAGGGCGCCTATATGGCTACACCTTC.

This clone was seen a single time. CDR3 in DNA: TGTGCCAGCAGCTCATCCGGACAGAGGAACACTGAAGCTTTCTTT. It specifies CASSSSGQRNTEAFF. V usage is TRBV9 and J usage is TRBJ1-1, with D possibly being TRBD1 (6 bases). CDR3 size: 15 residues. V gave up 4 bases and J gave up 1 base, with 14 bases separating them. Germline V gene lookup returns CDR1 SGDLS and CDR2 YYNGEE.